Sequencing of this T cell receptor beta chain was carried out in a study of blood T cell repertoires in COVID-19. Study information: The samples span acute and convalescent COVID-19 from the United States, Italy and Spain. The cDNA or gDNA used as material had been derived from T cells, B-cell-depleted T cells, or PBMCs.

In the authors' workflow: It was from reference gene primer amplification that nucleated cell counts were estimated. The table came from immunoSEQ multiplex PCR; TCRdb's copy has only in-frame clones and leaves some out. Clone size and the V and J calls come from that table; the DNA yielded D and trimming. This sample has 40,000 to 45,000 clones, with 92% found just once. The CDR3 consists of 13 residues. The trim removed 2 bases at V and 9 bases at J, leaving 9 bases unmatched. CDR1 and CDR2 (germline): GTSNPN, SVGIG (reference sequence). This chain uses TRBV30 with TRBJ2-7; 8 positions match TRBD2. The sequence derives from a human donor in a cohort sampled during active COVID-19. Sequencing used peripheral blood. The CDR3 DNA follows: TGTGCCTGGAGTATGGGACTAGGAGCTTTGCAGTACTTC. Its protein is CAWSMGLGALQYF. The full variable domain, completed using reference TRBV30 and TRBJ2-7, is SQTIHQWPATLVQPVGSPLSLECTVEGTSNPNLYWYRQAAGRGLQLLFYSVGIGQISSEVPQNLSASRPQDRQFILSSKKLLLSDSGFYLCAWSMGLGALQYFGPGTRLTVT.